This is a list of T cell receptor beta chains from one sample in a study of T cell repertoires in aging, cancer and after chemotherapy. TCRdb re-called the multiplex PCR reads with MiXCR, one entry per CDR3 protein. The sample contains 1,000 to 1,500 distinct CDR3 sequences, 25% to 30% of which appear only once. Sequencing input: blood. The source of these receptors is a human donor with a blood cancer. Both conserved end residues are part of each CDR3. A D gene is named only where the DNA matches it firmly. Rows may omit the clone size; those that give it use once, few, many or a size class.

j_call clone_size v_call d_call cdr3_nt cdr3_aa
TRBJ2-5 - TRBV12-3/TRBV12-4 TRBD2 TGTGCCAGCAGCCCAACCGGAGCGGGAGTAGGGGAGACCCAGTACTTC CASSPTGAGVGETQYF
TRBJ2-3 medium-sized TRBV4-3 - TGCGCCAGCAGCCAAGATTTGGGCACAGATACGCAGTATTTT CASSQDLGTDTQYF
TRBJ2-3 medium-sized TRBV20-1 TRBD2 TGCAGTGCTGAGGTTCTAGCGGGAGGGCCGGTCACAGATACGCAGTATTTT CSAEVLAGGPVTDTQYF
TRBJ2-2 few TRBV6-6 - TGTGCCAGCAACGAGCTATACACCGGGGAGCTGTTTTTT CASNELYTGELFF
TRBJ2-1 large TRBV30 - TGTGCCTGGAGTCCGACTCTGAATGAGCAGTTCTTC CAWSPTLNEQFF
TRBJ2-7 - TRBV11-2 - TGTGCCAGCAGCTTGGGTTTTTCCAGCTACGAGCAGTACTTC CASSLGFSSYEQYF
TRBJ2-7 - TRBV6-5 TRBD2 TGTGCCAGCAGTTACTATCTAGCGGGAGGGGGCTACGAGCAGTACTTC CASSYYLAGGGYEQYF
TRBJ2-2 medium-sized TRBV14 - TGTGCCAGCAGCCAAAACCGGAACACCGGGGAGCTGTTTTTT CASSQNRNTGELFF
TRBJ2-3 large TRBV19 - TGTGCCAGTAGTTCGGCCGGGTTTGCCCAGAATACGCAGTATTTT CASSSAGFAQNTQYF
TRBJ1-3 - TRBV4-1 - TGCGCCAGCAGCCAAATTAGGGACCCCTCTGGAAACACCATATATTTT CASSQIRDPSGNTIYF
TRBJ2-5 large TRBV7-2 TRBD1 TGTGCCAGCGCCACAGGGGTAAAAGAGACCCAGTACTTC CASATGVKETQYF
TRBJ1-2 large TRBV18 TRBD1 TGTGCCAGCTCACTTTTGGACAGGGAGGATGGCTACACCTTC CASSLLDREDGYTF
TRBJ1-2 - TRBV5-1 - TGCGCCAGCAGCTTTGGCGGAGTCGATGGCTACACCTTC CASSFGGVDGYTF
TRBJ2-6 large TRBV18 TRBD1 TGTGCCAGCTCACCACCGGATAAGTTCCAGGGGGCTGGCTCTGGGGCCAACGTCCTGACTTTC CASSPPDKFQGAGSGANVLTF
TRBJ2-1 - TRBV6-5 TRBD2 TGTGCCAGCAGTAGGCTAGCGGGGGGGGATGAGCAGTTCTTC CASSRLAGGDEQFF
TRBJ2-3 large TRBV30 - TGTGCCTGGAGTGTTGGAGGGCCAGATACGCAGTATTTT CAWSVGGPDTQYF